This TCR beta chain was retrieved from a study of radiation and T cells in renal cell carcinoma. Using immunoSEQ multiplex PCR, the repertoire was profiled, and TCRdb retains in-frame clones only, with some absent. The sample consists of 85,000 to 100,000 clones, approximately 86% of them appearing once. The time point here: baseline pretreatment blood. As to treatment: 15 Gy SBRT to primary tumor, nephrectomy 4 weeks later. The source of this sequence is a man between 45 and 60 years old with renal cell carcinoma. This sample comprised blood, obtained from a patient whose treatment included radiotherapy and nephrectomy.

The CDR3 coding sequence is TGTGCCAGCAGTCCCGGGACACGTGTCGGCTACACCTTC. As protein: CASSPGTRVGYTF. This chain uses TRBV28 with TRBJ1-2; tentatively, D is TRBD1 (6 bases). Germline CDR1 is MDHEN and CDR2 is SYDVKM. V lost 5 bases and J 8 bases, leaving 15 bases between the germline ends. CDR3 length equals 13 residues.